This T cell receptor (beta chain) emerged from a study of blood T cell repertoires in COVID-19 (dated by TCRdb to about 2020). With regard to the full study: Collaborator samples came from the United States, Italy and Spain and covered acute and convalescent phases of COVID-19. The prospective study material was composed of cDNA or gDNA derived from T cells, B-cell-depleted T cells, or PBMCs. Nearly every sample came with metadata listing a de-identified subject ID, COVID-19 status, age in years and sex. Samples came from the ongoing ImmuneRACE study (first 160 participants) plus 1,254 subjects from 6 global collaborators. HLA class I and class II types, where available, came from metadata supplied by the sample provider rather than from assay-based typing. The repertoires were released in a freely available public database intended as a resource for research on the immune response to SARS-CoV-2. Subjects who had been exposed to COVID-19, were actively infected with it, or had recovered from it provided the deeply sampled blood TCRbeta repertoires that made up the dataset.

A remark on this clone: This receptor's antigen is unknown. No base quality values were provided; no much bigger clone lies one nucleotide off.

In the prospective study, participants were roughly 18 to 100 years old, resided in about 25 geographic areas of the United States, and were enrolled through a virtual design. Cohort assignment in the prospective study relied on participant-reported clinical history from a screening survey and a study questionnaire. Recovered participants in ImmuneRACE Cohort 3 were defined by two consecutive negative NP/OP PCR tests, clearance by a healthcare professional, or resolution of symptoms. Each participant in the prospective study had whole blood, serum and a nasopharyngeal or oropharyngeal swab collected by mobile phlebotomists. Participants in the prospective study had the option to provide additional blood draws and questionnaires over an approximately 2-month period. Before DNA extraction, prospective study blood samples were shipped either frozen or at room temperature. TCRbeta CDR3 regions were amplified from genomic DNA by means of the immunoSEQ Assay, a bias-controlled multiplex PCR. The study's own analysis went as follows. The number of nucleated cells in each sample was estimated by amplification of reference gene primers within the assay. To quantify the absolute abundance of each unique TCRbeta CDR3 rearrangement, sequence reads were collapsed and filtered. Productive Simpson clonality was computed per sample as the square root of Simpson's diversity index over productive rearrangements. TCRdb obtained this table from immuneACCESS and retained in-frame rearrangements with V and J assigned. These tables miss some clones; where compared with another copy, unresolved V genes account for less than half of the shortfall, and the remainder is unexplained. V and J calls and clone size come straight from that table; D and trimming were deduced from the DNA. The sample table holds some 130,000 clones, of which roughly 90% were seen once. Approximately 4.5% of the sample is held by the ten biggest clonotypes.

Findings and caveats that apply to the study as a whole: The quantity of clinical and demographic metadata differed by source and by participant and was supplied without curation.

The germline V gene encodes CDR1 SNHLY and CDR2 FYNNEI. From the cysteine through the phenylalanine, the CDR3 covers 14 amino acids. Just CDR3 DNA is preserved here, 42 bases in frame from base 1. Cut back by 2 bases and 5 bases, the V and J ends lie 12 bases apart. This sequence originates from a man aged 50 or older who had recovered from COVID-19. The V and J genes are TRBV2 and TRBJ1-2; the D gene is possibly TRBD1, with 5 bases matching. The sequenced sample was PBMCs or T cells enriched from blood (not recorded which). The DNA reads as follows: TGTGCCAGCAGTGAAACAGGCGGCTGGTATGGCTACACCTTC. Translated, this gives CASSETGGWYGYTF.